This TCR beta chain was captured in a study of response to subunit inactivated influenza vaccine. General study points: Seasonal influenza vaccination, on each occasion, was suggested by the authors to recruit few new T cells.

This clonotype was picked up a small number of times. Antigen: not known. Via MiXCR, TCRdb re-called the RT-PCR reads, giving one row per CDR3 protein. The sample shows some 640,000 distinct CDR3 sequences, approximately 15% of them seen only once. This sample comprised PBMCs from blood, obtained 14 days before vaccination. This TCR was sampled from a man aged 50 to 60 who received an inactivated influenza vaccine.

The CDR3 nucleotides read TGTGCCAGCAGCACCCGACAGGGAAACTATGGCTACACCTTC. As protein: CASSTRQGNYGYTF. The chain joins TRBV3-1 to TRBJ1-2, with 7 positions matching TRBD1. Losses at the gene ends were 5 bases for V and 2 bases for J; bases not matched to a gene: 5. The CDR3 sequence is 14 residues long. CDR1 is LGHDT and CDR2 is YNNKEL in the germline V gene (reference sequence).